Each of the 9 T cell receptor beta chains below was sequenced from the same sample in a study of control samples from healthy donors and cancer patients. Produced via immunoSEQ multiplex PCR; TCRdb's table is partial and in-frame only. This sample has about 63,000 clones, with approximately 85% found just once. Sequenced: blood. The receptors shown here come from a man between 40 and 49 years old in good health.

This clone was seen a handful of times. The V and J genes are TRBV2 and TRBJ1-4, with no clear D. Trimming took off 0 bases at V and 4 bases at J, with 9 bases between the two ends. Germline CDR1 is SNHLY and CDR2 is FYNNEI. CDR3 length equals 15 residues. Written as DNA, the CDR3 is TGTGCCAGCAGTGAAGCGCGACGGAATAATGAAAAACTGTTTTTT. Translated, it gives CASSEARRNNEKLFF.

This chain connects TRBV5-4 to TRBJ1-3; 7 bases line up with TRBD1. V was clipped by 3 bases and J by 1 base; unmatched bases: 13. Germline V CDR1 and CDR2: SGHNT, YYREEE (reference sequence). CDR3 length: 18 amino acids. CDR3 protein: CASSSTHPNRGSGNTIYF. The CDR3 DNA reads TGTGCCAGCAGCTCAACTCACCCTAACAGGGGATCTGGAAACACCATATATTTT. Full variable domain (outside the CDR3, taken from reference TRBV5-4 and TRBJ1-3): ETGVTQSPTHLIKTRGQQVTLRCSSQSGHNTVSWYQQALGQGPQFIFQYYREEENGRGNFPPRFSGLQFPNYSSELNVNALELDDSALYLCASSSTHPNRGSGNTIYFGEGSWLTVV.

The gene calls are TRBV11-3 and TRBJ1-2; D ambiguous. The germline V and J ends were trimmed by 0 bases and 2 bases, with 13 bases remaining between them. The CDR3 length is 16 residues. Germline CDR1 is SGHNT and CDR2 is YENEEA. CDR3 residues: CASSLDSGFGNYGYTF. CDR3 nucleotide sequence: TGTGCCAGCAGCTTAGATTCGGGGTTCGGAAACTATGGCTACACCTTC.

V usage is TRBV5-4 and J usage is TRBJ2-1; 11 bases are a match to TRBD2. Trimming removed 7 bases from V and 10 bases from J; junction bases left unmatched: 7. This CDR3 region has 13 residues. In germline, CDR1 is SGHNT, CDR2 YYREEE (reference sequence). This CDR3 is CASHLGLAGEQFF. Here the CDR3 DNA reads TGTGCCAGCCATTTAGGACTAGCGGGCGAGCAGTTCTTC. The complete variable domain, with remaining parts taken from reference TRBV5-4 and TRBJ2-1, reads ETGVTQSPTHLIKTRGQQVTLRCSSQSGHNTVSWYQQALGQGPQFIFQYYREEENGRGNFPPRFSGLQFPNYSSELNVNALELDDSALYLCASHLGLAGEQFFGPGTRLTVL.

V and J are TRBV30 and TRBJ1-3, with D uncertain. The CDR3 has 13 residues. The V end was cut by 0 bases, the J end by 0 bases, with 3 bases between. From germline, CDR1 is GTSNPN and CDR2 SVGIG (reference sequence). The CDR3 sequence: CAWSVTSGNTIYF. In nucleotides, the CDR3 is TGTGCCTGGAGTGTAACCTCTGGAAACACCATATATTTT.

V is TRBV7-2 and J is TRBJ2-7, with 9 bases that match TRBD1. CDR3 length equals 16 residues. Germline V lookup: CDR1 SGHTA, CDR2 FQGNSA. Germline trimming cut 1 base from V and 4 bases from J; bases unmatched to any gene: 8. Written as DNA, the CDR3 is TGTGCCAGCAGCTTAGGGGGAACAGGGGGCGTATACGAGCAGTACTTC. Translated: CASSLGGTGGVYEQYF.

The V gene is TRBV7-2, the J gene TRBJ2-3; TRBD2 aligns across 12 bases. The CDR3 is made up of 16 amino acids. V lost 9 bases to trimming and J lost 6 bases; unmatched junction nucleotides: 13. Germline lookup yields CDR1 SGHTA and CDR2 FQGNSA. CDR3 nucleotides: TGTGCCAGTGCCCGGAGGACTAGCGGGAATTCGGATACGCAGTATTTT. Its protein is CASARRTSGNSDTQYF.

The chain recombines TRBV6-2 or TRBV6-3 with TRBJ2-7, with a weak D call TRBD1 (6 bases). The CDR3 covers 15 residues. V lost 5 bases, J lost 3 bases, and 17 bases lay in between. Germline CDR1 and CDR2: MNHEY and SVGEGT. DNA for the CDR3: TGTGCCAGCAGTCCCCCTGACAGGATATACTACGAGCAGTACTTC. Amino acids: CASSPPDRIYYEQYF.

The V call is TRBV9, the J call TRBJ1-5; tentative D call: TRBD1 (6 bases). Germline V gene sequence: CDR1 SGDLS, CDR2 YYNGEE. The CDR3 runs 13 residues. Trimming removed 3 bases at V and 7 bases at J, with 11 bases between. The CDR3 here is CASSASGAQPQHF. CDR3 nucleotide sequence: TGTGCCAGCAGCGCTTCAGGGGCACAGCCCCAGCATTTT.